The present TCR beta chain was sequenced within a study of T cell responses to AZD1222 COVID-19 vaccine listed by TCRdb under 2021. Broadly, across the study: AZD1222 recipients whose second dose came at about 4 weeks and those whose second dose came at about 12 weeks were combined into one group, since spike-specific TCR depth and breadth did not differ between the two schedules. TCR sequencing was performed for roughly 250 trial participants, of whom 200 to 220 were given two doses of AZD1222 and around 26 were given two doses of MenACWY control vaccine. Enrollment into the trials was organized by age into subgroups of 18-55, 56-69 and 70-plus years, and those subgroups contained around 150, 28 and 57 TCR-sequenced participants, respectively. Summary of the overall study and its limitations: Spike-specific TCR breadth and depth rose significantly after two AZD1222 doses compared with day 0 and with MenACWY recipients. Because no day 14 peak-response samples were available, the repertoires could be characterized only after the peak T cell response. Participants were mostly white British, with more females than males. The authors suggested clonal diversity may have been underestimated. Conclusions about previously exposed vaccinees are limited, since just five or six AZD1222 recipients were seropositive for SARS-CoV-2 at baseline. Reportedly, close to half of the unique spike-specific TCRs recognized epitopes lying outside the regions that are mutated in the B.1.351 and B.1.1.7 variants. CD4 TCRs associated with the vaccine covered the entire spike protein, and the dominant responses were in regions 160-218 and 743-854. In the small 56-69-year group, the increase in depth fell short of significance, most likely because of low power.

The CDR1 and CDR2 encoded by the germline V gene are ENHRY and SYGVKD. CDR3 length: 14 amino acids, cysteine to phenylalanine. Only the CDR3 part of the read is kept: 42 bases, read in frame from the first base. Between the V and J ends, shortened by 2 bases and 1 base respectively, the junction contains 8 bases. What the time point label conveys for this sample: baseline before first vaccination. The vaccinee samples were drawn from two UK trials, COV001 and COV002, one of which was a single-blind randomized controlled phase 2/3 trial testing AZD1222 (ChAdOx1 nCoV-19) in healthy adults. For TCRbeta chain sequencing, PBMC samples were collected from trial participants at day 0 and at day 28 after the second dose. With regard to this clone: Its cognate antigen has yet to be identified. The input lacks base qualities; no much larger clone sits a single base away.

The CDR3 regions of human TCRbeta chains were subjected to immunosequencing. Turning to the authors' computational methods: TCRs in the repertoires were compared against a reference library of SARS-CoV-2-specific TCRs that had been generated with the MIRA antigen-specificity platform. Breadth was defined as the fraction of unique TCRs that were SARS-CoV-2-associated. Depth was defined as the fraction of total T cells that were SARS-CoV-2-associated. Using the MIRA data, every spike-specific TCR was mapped to the spike region that the TCR reacted to and assigned to either a CD4 or a CD8 class. Log10-transformed breadth and depth values were compared by one-way ANOVA with Sidak's multiple comparisons tests. Entries here come from immuneACCESS through TCRdb and include only in-frame sequences with V and J called. Some clones fail to appear in such tables; in the studies checked, an unresolved V gene covers under half of the shortfall, and the cause of the remainder is unknown. V and J calls and clone size are those listed in that table; D and trimming were worked out from the DNA. A total of around 79,000 clones appear in this sample, roughly 87% of them only once. The ten most abundant clones make up about 1.4% of the sample.

The sequence was obtained from an adult in good health. The rearrangement joined TRBV10-3 to TRBJ1-1; the D region possibly corresponds to TRBD1 (5 bases align). The sequencing here drew on peripheral blood, taken on day 0 of AZD1222 vaccination. CDR3 loop: CAISEPTGNTEAFF. The nucleotide sequence reads TGTGCCATCAGTGAGCCCACAGGGAACACTGAAGCTTTCTTT.